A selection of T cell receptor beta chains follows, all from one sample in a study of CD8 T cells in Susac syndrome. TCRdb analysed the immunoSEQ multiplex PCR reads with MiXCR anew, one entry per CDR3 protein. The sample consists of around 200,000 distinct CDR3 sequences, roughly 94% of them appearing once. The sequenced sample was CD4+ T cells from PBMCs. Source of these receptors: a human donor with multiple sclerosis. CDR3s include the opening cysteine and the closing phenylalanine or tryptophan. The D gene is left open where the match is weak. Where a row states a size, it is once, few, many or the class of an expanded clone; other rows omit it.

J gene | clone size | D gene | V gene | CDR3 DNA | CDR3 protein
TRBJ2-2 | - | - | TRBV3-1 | TGTGCCAGCAGCCGCGAGAGAGGGGGTAGCACCGGGGAGCTGTTTTTT | CASSRERGGSTGELFF
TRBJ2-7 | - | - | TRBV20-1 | TGCAGTGCTAGACCAGGGAGGTCCTACGAGCAGTACTTC | CSARPGRSYEQYF
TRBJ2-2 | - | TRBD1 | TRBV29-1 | TGCAGCGCCCCGGGACAGGGGACCGGGGAGCTGTTTTTT | CSAPGQGTGELFF
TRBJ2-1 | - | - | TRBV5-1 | TGCGCCAGCAGCACCGAATCCACCTACAATGAGCAGTTCTTC | CASSTESTYNEQFF
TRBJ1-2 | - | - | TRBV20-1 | TGCAGTGCCTTCCCCGCTAACTATGGCTACACCTTC | CSAFPANYGYTF
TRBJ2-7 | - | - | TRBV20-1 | TGCAGTGCCCCCGGGACTGCAACCTACGAGCAGTACTTC | CSAPGTATYEQYF
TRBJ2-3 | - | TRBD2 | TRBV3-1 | TGTGCCAGCAGCCAACCTTTAACTAGCGGGGCAGATACGCAGTATTTT | CASSQPLTSGADTQYF
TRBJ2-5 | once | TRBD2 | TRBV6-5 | TGTGCCAGCACCGTTAGCGGGGGAGAGACCCAGTACTTC | CASTVSGGETQYF
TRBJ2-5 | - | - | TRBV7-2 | TGTGCCAGCAGCTCCCCGACAGAGGAAGAGACCCAGTACTTC | CASSSPTEEETQYF
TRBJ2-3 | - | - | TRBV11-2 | TGTGCCAGTCAACAGGGGACTTTCACAGATACGCAGTATTTT | CASQQGTFTDTQYF
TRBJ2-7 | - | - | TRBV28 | TGTGCCAGCAGCCCTCCCGTACTACGCGCTAGGAAGGACGAGCAGTACTTC | CASSPPVLRARKDEQYF
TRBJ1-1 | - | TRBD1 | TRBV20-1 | TGCAGTGCTGACTCCGGGACAGGGGGCACTGAAGCTTTCTTT | CSADSGTGGTEAFF
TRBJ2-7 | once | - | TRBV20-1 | TGCAGTGCTAGCCTGGCAGGGTTTGGCGAGCAGTACTTC | CSASLAGFGEQYF
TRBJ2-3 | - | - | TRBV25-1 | TGTGCCAGCAGTGATGGGTCAGGATGGGCAGATACGCAGTATTTT | CASSDGSGWADTQYF
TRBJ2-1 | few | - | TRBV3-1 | TGTGCCAGCAGCCAAGATGGGGGATCCTACAATGAGCAGTTCTTC | CASSQDGGSYNEQFF
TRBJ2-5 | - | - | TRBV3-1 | TGTGCCAGCAGCCAAGGGGGGCGTGGGGAGACCCAGTACTTC | CASSQGGRGETQYF
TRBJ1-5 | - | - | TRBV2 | TGTGCCAGCATAGCGGACAGAGATCAGCCCCAGCATTTT | CASIADRDQPQHF
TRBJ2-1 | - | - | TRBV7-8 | TGTGCCAGCAGCTTAGCCCAGGTGGGCCACAATGAGCAGTTCTTC | CASSLAQVGHNEQFF
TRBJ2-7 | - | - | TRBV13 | TGTGCCAGCAGCTTAGGCGTCGAGATTACAAGGCACGAGCAGTACTTC | CASSLGVEITRHEQYF
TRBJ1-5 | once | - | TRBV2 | TGTGCCAGCAGTGCCTGGGAGCAGCAGCCCCAGCATTTT | CASSAWEQQPQHF
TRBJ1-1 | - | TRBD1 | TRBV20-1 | TGCAGTGCTCAAAGACAGGGGATGAACACTGAAGCTTTCTTT | CSAQRQGMNTEAFF
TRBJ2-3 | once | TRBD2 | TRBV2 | TGTGCCAGCTTCCCCAATAGCGGGACTAGCACAGATACGCAGTATTTT | CASFPNSGTSTDTQYF
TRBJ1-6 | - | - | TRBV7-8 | TGTGCCAGCAGCTTTCTGTTGGGCAACAATTCACCCCTCCACTTT | CASSFLLGNNSPLHF
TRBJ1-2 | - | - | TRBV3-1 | TGTGCCAGCAGGGGCCCCTATAGGGGCTACACCTTC | CASRGPYRGYTF
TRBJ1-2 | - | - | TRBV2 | TGTGCCAGCAGTGAGGGGGGTGACTATGGCTACACCTTC | CASSEGGDYGYTF
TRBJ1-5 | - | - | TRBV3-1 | TGTGCCAGCAGCCCATATCAGGGTCATCAGCCCCAGCATTTT | CASSPYQGHQPQHF
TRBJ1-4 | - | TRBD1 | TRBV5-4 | TGTGCCAGCAGCTTGGAAAGGACAGGGGATGAAAAACTGTTTTTT | CASSLERTGDEKLFF
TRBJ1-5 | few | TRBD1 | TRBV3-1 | TGTGCCAGCAGCCGAGGGGGCGATCAGCCCCAGCATTTT | CASSRGGDQPQHF
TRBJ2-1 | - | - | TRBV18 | TGTGCCAGCTCACCCAGGACGGATAATGAGCAGTTCTTC | CASSPRTDNEQFF
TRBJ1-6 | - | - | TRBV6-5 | TGTGCCAGCGGCCGGGCCCAATTGAACTCACCCCTCCACTTT | CASGRAQLNSPLHF
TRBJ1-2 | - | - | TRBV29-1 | TGCAGCGTTGAGGTCGGGAAGGGCTACACCTTC | CSVEVGKGYTF
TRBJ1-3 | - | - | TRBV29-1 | TGCAGCGTTGAGGCAGGCGGGGGATCCTATTTT | CSVEAGGGSYF
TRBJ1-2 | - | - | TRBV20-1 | TGCAGTGCTAGACGGGGGGTGGTCGGCTACACCTTC | CSARRGVVGYTF
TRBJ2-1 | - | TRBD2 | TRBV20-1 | TGCAGTGCGAGGGGAGGGAGGCTCGGTGCCTACAATGAGCAGTTCTTC | CSARGGRLGAYNEQFF
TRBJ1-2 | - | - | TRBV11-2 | TGTGCCAGCAGGTCCGGGGGGGCCAGCTATGGCTACACCTTC | CASRSGGASYGYTF
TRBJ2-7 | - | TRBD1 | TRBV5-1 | TGCGCCAGCAGCTTAATTGCAGGGGGCAACGAGCAGTACTTC | CASSLIAGGNEQYF
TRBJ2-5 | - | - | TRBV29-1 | TGCAGCGTTCGACAAGAGACCCAGTACTTC | CSVRQETQYF
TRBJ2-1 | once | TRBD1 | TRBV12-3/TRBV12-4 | TGTGCCAGCACCAGGGGACAGGGGAGGTACAATGAGCAGTTCTTC | CASTRGQGRYNEQFF
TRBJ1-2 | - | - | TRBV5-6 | TGTGCCAGCAGCCCACAGGCAGGGAACAGCTATGGCTACACCTTC | CASSPQAGNSYGYTF
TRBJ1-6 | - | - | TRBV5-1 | TGCGCCAGCAGCACATCCAGGGACGGGGCCCTCCACTTT | CASSTSRDGALHF
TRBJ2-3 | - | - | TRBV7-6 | TGTGCCAGCAGCTCCGGACCCCCGGGGCCTAGCACAGATACGCAGTATTTT | CASSSGPPGPSTDTQYF
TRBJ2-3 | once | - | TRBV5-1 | TGCGCCAGCAGCTTATCCAGGCGAACAAGCACAGATACGCAGTATTTT | CASSLSRRTSTDTQYF
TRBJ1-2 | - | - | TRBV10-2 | TGCGCCAGCTTCACAGGGAACTATGGCTACACCTTC | CASFTGNYGYTF
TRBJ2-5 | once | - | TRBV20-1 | TGCAGTGCCTCCCGGGACGGGGGAAGACAAGAGACCCAGTACTTC | CSASRDGGRQETQYF
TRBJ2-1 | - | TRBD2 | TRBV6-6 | TGTGCCAGCAGTTACGGGGAGGCGGGGGGCTGGAATGAGCAGTTCTTC | CASSYGEAGGWNEQFF
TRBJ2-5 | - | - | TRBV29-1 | TGCAGCGTAATTAGAGAGACCCAGTACTTC | CSVIRETQYF
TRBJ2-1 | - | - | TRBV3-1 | TGTGCCAGCAGCCAAAGGATTGGGTACAATGAGCAGTTCTTC | CASSQRIGYNEQFF
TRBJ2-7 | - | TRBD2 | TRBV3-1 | TGTGCCAGCGGGACTAGCAAGCAGTACTTC | CASGTSKQYF
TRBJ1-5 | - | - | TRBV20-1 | TGCAGTATTAGACCGGGGGAGAGCAATCAGCCCCAGCATTTT | CSIRPGESNQPQHF
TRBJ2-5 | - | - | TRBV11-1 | TGTGCCAGCAGCAAACGGGAGACCCAGTACTTC | CASSKRETQYF
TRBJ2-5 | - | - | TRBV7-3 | TGTGCCAGCAGCTTGGGGGCCTGGGAGACCCAGTACTTC | CASSLGAWETQYF
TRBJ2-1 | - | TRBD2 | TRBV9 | TGTGCCAGCAGCGTAGCCCCCCTTGGTAGCGGGGGATCAGGTGAGCAGTTCTTC | CASSVAPLGSGGSGEQFF
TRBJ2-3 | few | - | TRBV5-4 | TGTGCCAGCAGTTCTAACACAGATACGCAGTATTTT | CASSSNTDTQYF
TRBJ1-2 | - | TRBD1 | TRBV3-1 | TGTGCCAGCAGCCAAGAGGACAGGGCGTCGCATGGCTACACCTTC | CASSQEDRASHGYTF
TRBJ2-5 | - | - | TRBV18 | TGTGCCAGCTCACCTTCTCTCATCCTCCAAGAGACCCAGTACTTC | CASSPSLILQETQYF
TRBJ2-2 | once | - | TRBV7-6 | TGTGCCAGCAGCTTAGCGGACCAGGGGCGCACCGGGGAGCTGTTTTTT | CASSLADQGRTGELFF
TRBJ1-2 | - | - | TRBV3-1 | TGTGCCAGCAGCCAAGAGGCTGGGTTCGGCTACACCTTC | CASSQEAGFGYTF
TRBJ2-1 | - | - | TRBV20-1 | TGCAGTGCTGGTCCGGCGGACTCCTACAATGAGCAGTTCTTC | CSAGPADSYNEQFF
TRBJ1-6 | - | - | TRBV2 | TGTGCCAGCAGCGTCGACGGCGGTTTGACGAATCTCCACTTT | CASSVDGGLTNLHF
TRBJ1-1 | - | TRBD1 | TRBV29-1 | TGCAGCGTCCGGGACAGGAGGAATTCTAACACTGAAGCTTTCTTT | CSVRDRRNSNTEAFF